This TCR beta chain is drawn from a study of T cell responses to AZD1222 COVID-19 vaccine. Study observations and caveats: Baseline serology detected seropositivity in only a handful of AZD1222 recipients. Nearly half of spike-specific TCRs reportedly target variant regions that are unmutated in the B.1.351 and B.1.1.7 variants.

About this clone: Its target is not known.

The table came from immunoSEQ multiplex PCR; TCRdb's copy has only in-frame clones and leaves some out. Found here are 110,000 to 150,000 clones, about 92% of them singletons; the top ten hold around 1.9%. Per the germline V gene, CDR1 is LNHDA and CDR2 is SQIVND (reference sequence). The CDR3 runs to 11 residues. V was pared by 4 bases and J by 3 bases, with 4 bases between. This TCR was sampled from an adult in good health. This chain uses TRBV19 with TRBJ2-7; no clear D. Sequences were derived from peripheral blood, sampled on day 0 of AZD1222 vaccination. CDR3 sequence: CASSKDYEQYF. For the CDR3, the DNA is TGTGCCAGTAGTAAGGACTACGAGCAGTACTTC.